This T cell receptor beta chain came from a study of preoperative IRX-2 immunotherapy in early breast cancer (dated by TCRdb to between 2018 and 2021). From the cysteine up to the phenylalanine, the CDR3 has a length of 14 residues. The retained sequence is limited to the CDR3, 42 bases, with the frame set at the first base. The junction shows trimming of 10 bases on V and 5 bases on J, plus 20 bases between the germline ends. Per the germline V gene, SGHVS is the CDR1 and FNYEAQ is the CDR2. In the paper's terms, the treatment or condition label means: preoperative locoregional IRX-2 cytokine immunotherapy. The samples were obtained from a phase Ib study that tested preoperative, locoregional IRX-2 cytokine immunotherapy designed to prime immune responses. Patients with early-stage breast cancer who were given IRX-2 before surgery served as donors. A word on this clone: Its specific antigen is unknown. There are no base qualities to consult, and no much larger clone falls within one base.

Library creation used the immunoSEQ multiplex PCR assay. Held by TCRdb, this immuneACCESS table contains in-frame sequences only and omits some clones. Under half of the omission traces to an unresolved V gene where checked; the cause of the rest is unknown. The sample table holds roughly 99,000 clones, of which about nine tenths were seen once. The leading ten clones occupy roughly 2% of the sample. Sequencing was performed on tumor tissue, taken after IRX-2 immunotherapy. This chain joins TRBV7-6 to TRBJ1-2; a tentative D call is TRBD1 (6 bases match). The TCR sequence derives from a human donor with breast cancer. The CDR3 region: CANGPRGVGYGYTF. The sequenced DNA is TGTGCCAACGGCCCCAGGGGTGTAGGTTATGGCTACACCTTC.